These 29 T cell receptor beta chains originate from one sample sequenced in a study of shared clonotypes between healthy human individuals. Some clones are missing from TCRdb's copy, which holds only in-frame ones; the method was immunoSEQ multiplex PCR. The table shows 2 million to 2.5 million clones, with around 95% occurring only once. Sequencing was carried out using naive CD4+ T cells sorted from blood. Subset given: CD45RA+ positively selected. The receptors come from a man younger than 30 in good health.

The chain links TRBV18 to TRBJ1-1; D gene unclear. The germline gives CDR1 KGHSH, CDR2 LQKENI. V shed 1 base and J shed 0 bases, with 12 bases lying between them. This CDR3 region has 16 residues. This CDR3 is CASSPREATLNTEAFF. For the CDR3, the DNA is TGTGCCAGCTCACCACGCGAAGCAACCCTGAACACTGAAGCTTTCTTT.

The V gene is TRBV6-5, the J gene TRBJ1-5; the D is unclear. V lost 6 bases, J lost 2 bases, and 11 bases lay in between. The CDR3 extends over 14 amino acids. Germline loops: CDR1 MNHEY, CDR2 SVGAGI. This CDR3 is CASSPTQGNQPQHF. CDR3 DNA: TGTGCCAGCAGCCCCACCCAGGGCAATCAGCCCCAGCATTTT.

The rearrangement links TRBV28 to TRBJ1-1, with 12 bases matching TRBD1. The V gene end was trimmed by 5 bases and the J gene end by 1 base; junction bases not matched to a gene: 8. Germline assignment: CDR1 MDHEN and CDR2 SYDVKM. This CDR3 region has 17 residues. The CDR3 sequence is CASSGTGGRAPNTEAFF. The CDR3 coding sequence is TGTGCCAGCAGTGGGACAGGGGGCCGGGCCCCGAACACTGAAGCTTTCTTT.

The CDR3 DNA is TGTGCCAGCAGCCAAGGACAGGGAATAGGGGCAGATACGCAGTATTTT. Protein: CASSQGQGIGADTQYF. The V call is TRBV9, the J call TRBJ2-3; 8 bases line up with TRBD1. The CDR3 is 16 residues long. V shed 4 bases, J shed 4 bases, and the junction held 11 bases outside the gene matches. Per the germline V gene, CDR1 is SGDLS and CDR2 is YYNGEE.

This rearrangement joins TRBV29-1 to TRBJ2-3, with TRBD2 identical over 10 bases. The V gene's germline CDR1 is SQVTM and CDR2 ANQGSEA. The CDR3 loop spans 16 amino acids. Trimming cost V 6 bases and J 5 bases; bases outside gene matches: 14. The CDR3 DNA is TGCAGCGTGAGTGAAGGACTAGCGGAAGGGGGAGATACGCAGTATTTT. Translated, it gives CSVSEGLAEGGDTQYF.

Comments on this clone: Other DNA sequences in this sample translate to the same CDR3. The V call is TRBV7-2, the J call TRBJ1-5, with D maybe TRBD1 (6 bases). This CDR3 is 13 amino acids long. CDR1 SGHTA and CDR2 FQGNSA come from the germline V gene. V was cut by 5 bases and J by 4 bases, with 9 bases left in between. CDR3 DNA sequence: TGTGCCAGCAGCCCAGACAGGAATCAGCCCCAGCATTTT. Residues: CASSPDRNQPQHF.

This sequence joins TRBV11-2 and TRBJ2-1; D not resolved. Germline V gives CDR1 SGHAT, CDR2 FQNNGV. V was shortened by 4 bases and J by 6 bases, with 16 bases between the two germline ends. The CDR3 has 15 residues. CDR3 residues: CASSSVLGPTNEQFF. CDR3 in DNA: TGTGCCAGCAGCTCTGTATTGGGCCCCACCAATGAGCAGTTCTTC.

The chain carries TRBV9 and TRBJ1-1; 7 bases match TRBD1. The J segment lost 7 bases and the V segment lost 4 bases, leaving 10 bases of the junction unmatched. CDR3 size: 14 residues. The germline gives CDR1 SGDLS, CDR2 YYNGEE. The DNA for the CDR3 is TGTGCCAGCAGCTTCATGTGGGGGGACAGTGAAGCTTTCTTT. Translating it yields CASSFMWGDSEAFF. Full variable domain (remainder filled in from reference TRBV9 and TRBJ1-1): DSGVTQTPKHLITATGQRVTLRCSPRSGDLSVYWYQQSLDQGLQFLIQYYNGEERAKGNILERFSAQQFPDLHSELNLSSLELGDSALYFCASSFMWGDSEAFFGQGTRLTVV.

J is TRBJ2-5 and V is TRBV27; weak D call: TRBD2 (6 bases). Germline assignment: CDR1 MNHEY and CDR2 SMNVEV (reference sequence). The CDR3 is made up of 13 amino acids. V lost 0 bases, J lost 7 bases, and 9 bases lay in between. CDR3 sequence reads: CASSLSMGGTQYF. The CDR3 region has the DNA TGTGCCAGCAGTTTATCGATGGGGGGGACCCAGTACTTC.

Written as DNA, the CDR3 is TGTGCCAGCGCGGTGGGGGGCAACGGGGACTATGGCTACACCTTC. It encodes CASAVGGNGDYGYTF. This chain uses TRBV28 with TRBJ1-2; D possibly corresponds to TRBD1 (6 bases). V was cut by 8 bases and J by 3 bases, with 19 bases left in between. This CDR3 is built from 15 residues. Germline loops: CDR1 MDHEN, CDR2 SYDVKM.

V gene TRBV11-2 combines with J gene TRBJ1-1; D possibly corresponds to TRBD1 (6 bases). Germline CDR1 is SGHAT and CDR2 is FQNNGV. With 1 base removed from V and 4 bases from J, the gap between germline ends came to 13 bases. The CDR3 runs 15 residues. CDR3 amino acids: CASSLGGGRSTEAFF. CDR3 DNA sequence: TGTGCCAGCAGCTTAGGTGGGGGGCGCAGCACTGAAGCTTTCTTT.

This chain connects TRBV4-2 to TRBJ2-2, with D perhaps matching TRBD1 (6 bases). Per germline, CDR1 LGHNA and CDR2 YNFKEQ. The CDR3 loop spans 14 amino acids. With 4 bases removed from V and 3 bases from J, the gap between germline ends came to 9 bases. CDR3 region: CASSLRGDTGELFF. In DNA form, the CDR3 reads TGTGCCAGCAGCCTCAGGGGTGACACCGGGGAGCTGTTTTTT.

The gene calls are TRBV5-1 and TRBJ2-3; D is unclear. CDR1 and CDR2 from the germline V gene are SGHRS and YFSETQ. The CDR3 extends over 14 amino acids. The V end was cut by 2 bases, the J end by 2 bases, with 9 bases between. The CDR3 region has the DNA TGCGCCAGCAGCTTAGGACCCCACACAGATACGCAGTATTTT. Residues: CASSLGPHTDTQYF.

J is TRBJ1-5 and V is TRBV7-8; the match to TRBD1 covers 8 bases. The V gene's germline CDR1 is SGHVS and CDR2 FQNEAQ. J gave up 7 bases and V 0 bases, and 8 bases lay outside the gene matches. This CDR3 spans 16 amino acids. CDR3 amino acids: CASSLANRGLTQPQHF. Here the CDR3 DNA reads TGTGCCAGCAGCTTAGCGAACAGGGGGTTGACGCAGCCCCAGCATTTT.

Only one count was recorded for this clone. The genes are TRBV5-1 and TRBJ1-2; D is possibly TRBD1 (5 bases). There are 16 residues in the CDR3. V shed 4 bases and J shed 8 bases, with 24 bases lying between them. Germline lookup yields CDR1 SGHRS and CDR2 YFSETQ. The CDR3 spells CASSPISVAGEEGYTF. The DNA of the CDR3 is TGCGCCAGCAGCCCGATCTCCGTGGCGGGGGAAGAAGGCTACACCTTC.

About this clone: Distinct nucleotide sequences in the sample also encode this CDR3. The chain joins TRBV4-3 to TRBJ2-7; 8 bases match TRBD1. Germline V lookup: CDR1 LGHNA, CDR2 YSLEER. The CDR3 consists of 13 residues. J gave up 5 bases and V 1 base, and 1 base lay outside the gene matches. DNA for the CDR3: TGCGCCAGCAGCCAAGGGACAGGGAACGAGCAGTACTTC. As protein: CASSQGTGNEQYF.

The chain recombines TRBV5-1 with TRBJ1-6; D possibly corresponds to TRBD1 (6 bases). The germline CDR1 and CDR2 sequences are SGHRS and YFSETQ. The V and J ends lost 4 bases and 6 bases respectively, with 11 bases between them. The CDR3 spans 14 residues. CDR3 amino acids: CASSDGQPNSPLHF. The CDR3 nucleotides read TGCGCCAGCAGCGACGGACAGCCTAATTCACCCCTCCACTTT.

This chain connects TRBV27 to TRBJ1-4; 11 bases line up with TRBD1. V lost 6 bases, J lost 4 bases, and 7 bases stayed unmatched. This CDR3 comprises 16 residues. Germline CDR1 MNHEY, CDR2 SMNVEV (reference sequence). CDR3 sequence: CASSTFGTGGNEKLFF. The CDR3 DNA sequence: TGTGCCAGCAGCACCTTCGGGACAGGGGGTAATGAAAAACTGTTTTTT.

The chain combines TRBV15 with TRBJ2-7, with D possibly being TRBD2 (5 bases). The CDR3 is 15 amino acids. Germline CDR1 is LNHNV and CDR2 is YYDKDF (reference sequence). V gave up 0 bases and J gave up 0 bases, with 9 bases separating them. The CDR3 region is CATSRDRGSSYEQYF. The CDR3 DNA reads as TGTGCCACCAGCAGAGATCGGGGTAGCTCCTACGAGCAGTACTTC.

The rearrangement joins TRBV14 to TRBJ1-3; 9 bases match TRBD1. V shed 1 base and J 0 bases; nucleotides not matched to a gene: 19. This CDR3 contains 22 residues. Germline V gene sequence: CDR1 SGHDN, CDR2 FVKESK. CDR3 in amino acids: CASSQGDRDLARTISSGNTIYF. The CDR3 nucleotides are TGTGCCAGCAGCCAAGGGGACAGGGATCTCGCCCGAACAATTTCCTCTGGAAACACCATATATTTT.

The genes are TRBV6-1 and TRBJ2-4, with TRBD2 matching over 12 bases. Germline V CDR1 and CDR2: MNHNS, SASEGT. V lost 4 bases and J lost 1; bases outside the gene matches: 2. The CDR3 has 16 amino acids. The CDR3 DNA sequence: TGTGCCAGCAGTGTCGGACTAGCGGGGGCCAAAAACATTCAGTACTTC. Residues: CASSVGLAGAKNIQYF.

The chain is built from TRBV27 and TRBJ2-7; the match to TRBD2 covers 8 bases. Trimming cost V 2 bases and J 2 bases; bases outside gene matches: 5. The CDR3 consists of 15 residues. Germline lookup yields CDR1 MNHEY and CDR2 SMNVEV (reference sequence). The CDR3 loop reads CASSLVAGGPYEQYF. The CDR3 DNA follows: TGTGCCAGCAGTTTAGTCGCGGGGGGCCCCTACGAGCAGTACTTC.

The chain joins TRBV7-6 to TRBJ1-2, with D possibly TRBD1 on 6 matching bases. CDR1 is SGHVS and CDR2 is FNYEAQ in the germline V gene. Trimming pared 0 bases from V and 8 bases from J, leaving 10 bases between. The CDR3 extends over 13 amino acids. The CDR3: CASSLAEGTGYTF. The CDR3 DNA sequence: TGTGCCAGCAGCTTAGCGGAGGGGACAGGCTACACCTTC.

The CDR3 region has the DNA TGTGCCAGCAGTGAAAGGTCAGCCCAGACGAGGGAGCAGTACTTC. Translated: CASSERSAQTREQYF. V and J are TRBV2 and TRBJ2-7; D unresolved. Germline assignment: CDR1 SNHLY and CDR2 FYNNEI. Trimming took off 2 bases at V and 7 bases at J, with 18 bases between the two ends. The CDR3 has 15 residues.

V gene TRBV4-1 combines with J gene TRBJ1-1; D might be TRBD1 (5 bases). Looked up from germline, CDR1 is MGHRA and CDR2 is YSYEKL. The CDR3 sequence is 14 residues long. The V end lost 1 base, the J end lost 2 bases, and 8 bases lay between the germline ends. CDR3 nucleotides: TGCGCCAGCAGCCAAGGACAGAGAAACACTGAAGCTTTCTTT. This gives the protein CASSQGQRNTEAFF.

The genes are TRBV7-9 and TRBJ1-4; 12 positions agree with TRBD1. The CDR3 contains 17 residues. J gave up 3 bases and V 4 bases, and 6 bases lay outside the gene matches. The germline V gene encodes CDR1 SEHNR and CDR2 FQNEAQ (reference sequence). The CDR3 region is CASSSGQGARANEKLFF. CDR3 in DNA: TGTGCCAGCAGCTCGGGACAGGGGGCTAGGGCTAATGAAAAACTGTTTTTT. Full variable domain (missing parts from reference TRBV7-9 and TRBJ1-4): DTGVSQNPRHKITKRGQNVTFRCDPISEHNRLYWYRQTLGQGPEFLTYFQNEAQLEKSRLLSDRFSAERPKGSFSTLEIQRTEQGDSAMYLCASSSGQGARANEKLFFGSGTQLSVL.

This sequence joins TRBV18 and TRBJ1-5; perhaps TRBD1 as D (6 bases). V was shortened by 6 bases and J by 5 bases, with 11 bases between the two germline ends. CDR3 size: 13 residues. From germline, CDR1 is KGHSH and CDR2 LQKENI. The chain's CDR3 is CASSIDRHQPQHF. CDR3 coding DNA: TGTGCCAGCTCCATTGACAGGCATCAGCCCCAGCATTTT.

As regards this clone: At the DNA level, this CDR3 is encoded by other sequences in the same sample as well. The rearrangement joins TRBV30 to TRBJ2-5; D not resolved. Germline V gives CDR1 GTSNPN, CDR2 SVGIG (reference sequence). V was clipped by 1 base and J by 1 base, with 7 bases between them. CDR3 length: 13 residues. The CDR3, as DNA: TGTGCCTGGAGTGGAGGTCTCCAAGAGACCCAGTACTTC. As protein: CAWSGGLQETQYF.

This chain connects TRBV30 to TRBJ2-3, with D unclear. Germline-derived CDR1 and CDR2 are GTSNPN and SVGIG (reference sequence). V lost 0 bases and J 6 bases, leaving 7 bases between the germline ends. CDR3 length equals 12 residues. The CDR3 reads CAWSVQRDTQYF. In DNA, the CDR3 is TGTGCCTGGAGTGTACAACGGGATACGCAGTATTTT. The entire variable domain, with the rest obtained from reference TRBV30 and TRBJ2-3, is as follows: SQTIHQWPATLVQPVGSPLSLECTVEGTSNPNLYWYRQAAGRGLQLLFYSVGIGQISSEVPQNLSASRPQDRQFILSSKKLLLSDSGFYLCAWSVQRDTQYFGPGTRLTVL.